The present T cell receptor beta chain was sequenced within a study of cytomegalovirus exposure and HLA in healthy donors. Germline V gives CDR1 SEHNR, CDR2 FQNEAQ (reference sequence). CDR3 size: 14 residues. The PCR made use of 60 Vbeta and 13 Jbeta primers. Some clones are missing from TCRdb's copy, which holds only in-frame ones; the method was immunoSEQ multiplex PCR. Altogether 150,000 or so clones are present, roughly 73% being singletons, with the ten largest covering 1.5% to 2%. The sample comprised PBMCs. The rearrangement links TRBV7-9 to TRBJ2-7; 7 bases line up with TRBD1. The source of this sequence is a woman under 30 in good health and CMV-seronegative. The CDR3 protein is CSSSLWDSPYEQYV. For the CDR3, the DNA is TGTTCCAGCAGCTTATGGGACAGCCCTTACGAGCAGTACGTC.